Listed below are T cell receptor beta chains from one sample, sequenced in a study of OX40 agonist ivuxolimab in advanced cancers. The method was immunoSEQ multiplex PCR; TCRdb's version includes in-frame clones alone and lacks a portion of them. The data show more than 65,000 clones, about 85% seen once. Material: CD4+ or CD8+ T cells sorted from blood, obtained in a trial of the OX40 agonist ivuxolimab. These receptors originate from an adult with an advanced solid tumor such as melanoma, head and neck, liver or kidney cancer. Both conserved end residues are part of each CDR3. D genes are given only for firm matches. Clone size is not always given. Where it is, it says once, few, many or a class for expanded clones.

d_gene: -
abundance: -
v_gene: TRBV5-1
j_gene: TRBJ2-5
CDR3nt: TGCGCCAGCAGCCCCCACTCGAGGGGTGGAGAGACCCAGTACTTC
CDR3aa: CASSPHSRGGETQYF

d_gene: TRBD2
abundance: -
v_gene: TRBV9
j_gene: TRBJ2-2
CDR3nt: TGTGCCAGCAGCCTTAGCGGGGACGTCACCGGGGAGCTGTTTTTT
CDR3aa: CASSLSGDVTGELFF

d_gene: TRBD2
abundance: once
v_gene: TRBV7-9
j_gene: TRBJ2-3
CDR3nt: TGTGCCAGCAGCTCCCTCGGGGGGATAAGCACAGATACGCAGTATTTT
CDR3aa: CASSSLGGISTDTQYF

d_gene: -
abundance: -
v_gene: TRBV21-1
j_gene: TRBJ2-2
CDR3nt: TGTGCCAGCAGCAAACTAGGGGACACCGGGGAGCTGTTTTTT
CDR3aa: CASSKLGDTGELFF

d_gene: TRBD2
abundance: few
v_gene: TRBV23-1
j_gene: TRBJ2-1
CDR3nt: TGCGCCAGCGGGTTAGGGCGGGAGAGATACTACAATGAGCAGTTCTTC
CDR3aa: CASGLGRERYYNEQFF

d_gene: -
abundance: -
v_gene: TRBV5-1
j_gene: TRBJ2-2
CDR3nt: TGCGCCAGCACCGCCGCTCTACAGGGGAACACCGGGGAGCTGTTTTTT
CDR3aa: CASTAALQGNTGELFF

d_gene: -
abundance: -
v_gene: TRBV18
j_gene: TRBJ2-3
CDR3nt: TGTGCCAGCTCACTTACCGAGACTTATACTGATACGCAGTATTTT
CDR3aa: CASSLTETYTDTQYF

d_gene: TRBD1
abundance: -
v_gene: TRBV5-1
j_gene: TRBJ2-3
CDR3nt: TGCGCCAGCAGCTTGGGAGACAGGGGGACAGATACGCAGTATTTT
CDR3aa: CASSLGDRGTDTQYF

d_gene: -
abundance: -
v_gene: TRBV28
j_gene: TRBJ1-2
CDR3nt: TGTGCCAGCAGGCCGCCCCTGTCCCAAACCATATACTACACCTTC
CDR3aa: CASRPPLSQTIYYTF

d_gene: TRBD1
abundance: -
v_gene: TRBV5-6
j_gene: TRBJ1-6
CDR3nt: TGTGCCAGCAGCCCTGACAGGGCGTGGGATAATTCACCCCTCCACTTT
CDR3aa: CASSPDRAWDNSPLHF

d_gene: -
abundance: -
v_gene: TRBV5-1
j_gene: TRBJ2-7
CDR3nt: TGTGCCAGCAGCTCCGGGACGTCCGATTCCTACGAGCAGTACTTC
CDR3aa: CASSSGTSDSYEQYF

d_gene: -
abundance: -
v_gene: TRBV18
j_gene: TRBJ2-7
CDR3nt: TGTGCCAGCTCACCAGACCAAACAAGGGGCGAGCAGTACTTC
CDR3aa: CASSPDQTRGEQYF

d_gene: TRBD1
abundance: -
v_gene: TRBV19
j_gene: TRBJ1-3
CDR3nt: TGTGCCAGTGGGACAGACGGAAACACCATATATTTT
CDR3aa: CASGTDGNTIYF

d_gene: TRBD1
abundance: -
v_gene: TRBV30
j_gene: TRBJ2-7
CDR3nt: TGTGCCTGGAGTGTAGACAGGGGAATAAGCTACGAGCAGTACTTC
CDR3aa: CAWSVDRGISYEQYF

d_gene: -
abundance: -
v_gene: TRBV7-2
j_gene: TRBJ1-1
CDR3nt: TGTGCCAGCAGCTTATTTGGACATATGAACACTGAAGCTTTCTTT
CDR3aa: CASSLFGHMNTEAFF

d_gene: TRBD1
abundance: -
v_gene: TRBV4-1
j_gene: TRBJ2-7
CDR3nt: TGCGCCAGCAGCCAAGAAAAAAGGACAGGGCGCTACGAGCAGTACTTC
CDR3aa: CASSQEKRTGRYEQYF

d_gene: TRBD2
abundance: -
v_gene: TRBV7-3
j_gene: TRBJ2-3
CDR3nt: TGTGCCAGCAGCCCCGAGGGAGCGGGGGGGATCACAGATACGCAGTATTTT
CDR3aa: CASSPEGAGGITDTQYF

d_gene: -
abundance: -
v_gene: TRBV7-9
j_gene: TRBJ1-1
CDR3nt: TGTGCCAGCAGCTTCCAAAGACTCGCCTACGGCACTGAAGCTTTCTTT
CDR3aa: CASSFQRLAYGTEAFF

d_gene: TRBD2
abundance: -
v_gene: TRBV7-6
j_gene: TRBJ2-7
CDR3nt: TGTGCCAGCAGCCGACGAACGACTAGCGGGAGCTCCTACGAGCAGTACTTC
CDR3aa: CASSRRTTSGSSYEQYF

d_gene: -
abundance: once
v_gene: TRBV5-6
j_gene: TRBJ2-7
CDR3nt: TGTGCCAGCAGCTTTCGAGGGCCCTCCTACGAGCAGTACTTC
CDR3aa: CASSFRGPSYEQYF

d_gene: TRBD1
abundance: -
v_gene: TRBV6-1
j_gene: TRBJ1-1
CDR3nt: TGTGCCAGCAGTGAGCTGACAGGGGGCGAGACTGAAGCTTTCTTT
CDR3aa: CASSELTGGETEAFF

d_gene: -
abundance: -
v_gene: TRBV30
j_gene: TRBJ1-1
CDR3nt: TGTGCCTGGAGTGTATTGGAAAACACTGAAGCTTTCTTT
CDR3aa: CAWSVLENTEAFF

d_gene: -
abundance: -
v_gene: TRBV28
j_gene: TRBJ2-5
CDR3nt: TGTGCCAGCAGTTTAATCGGGGCCTGGACCGAAGAGACCCAGTACTTC
CDR3aa: CASSLIGAWTEETQYF

d_gene: -
abundance: -
v_gene: TRBV7-2
j_gene: TRBJ2-5
CDR3nt: TGTGCCAGCAGCCCGCGGGGTGCTCAGACCCAGTACTTC
CDR3aa: CASSPRGAQTQYF

d_gene: -
abundance: once
v_gene: TRBV5-1
j_gene: TRBJ1-2
CDR3nt: TGCGCCAGCAGCTTAACGGCAGACGATCTCTATGGCTACACCTTC
CDR3aa: CASSLTADDLYGYTF

d_gene: TRBD1
abundance: -
v_gene: TRBV19
j_gene: TRBJ1-5
CDR3nt: TGTGCCAGTAGTATCCAGGGGGTTGATAGCAATCAGCCCCAGCATTTT
CDR3aa: CASSIQGVDSNQPQHF

d_gene: -
abundance: once
v_gene: TRBV19
j_gene: TRBJ2-2
CDR3nt: TGTGCCAGTAGTACCGGACACCAAAGCACCGGGGAGCTGTTTTTT
CDR3aa: CASSTGHQSTGELFF

d_gene: -
abundance: once
v_gene: TRBV6-5
j_gene: TRBJ2-7
CDR3nt: TGTGCCAGCAGCCGCAGGGAAGGATACGAGCAGTACTTC
CDR3aa: CASSRREGYEQYF

d_gene: TRBD1
abundance: -
v_gene: TRBV5-1
j_gene: TRBJ2-6
CDR3nt: TGCGCCAGCAGCGAACAGGGGGCGGGGGCCAACGTCCTGACTTTC
CDR3aa: CASSEQGAGANVLTF

d_gene: -
abundance: -
v_gene: TRBV27
j_gene: TRBJ2-2
CDR3nt: TGTGCCAGCAGTCCCGGGACTGCGAACACCGGGGAGCTGTTTTTT
CDR3aa: CASSPGTANTGELFF

d_gene: -
abundance: -
v_gene: TRBV4-1
j_gene: TRBJ2-2
CDR3nt: TGCGCCAGCAGCCAAGATCATAGGGGGGCCGGGGAGCTGTTTTTT
CDR3aa: CASSQDHRGAGELFF

d_gene: -
abundance: -
v_gene: TRBV27
j_gene: TRBJ1-6
CDR3nt: TGTGCCAGCACCAATAAAAAAGAGACAAGCTCCTATAATTCACCCCTCCACTTT
CDR3aa: CASTNKKETSSYNSPLHF

d_gene: TRBD1
abundance: -
v_gene: TRBV5-1
j_gene: TRBJ2-7
CDR3nt: TGCGCCAGCAGCGCGCAGGGGGACATCAAGGAGCAGTACTTC
CDR3aa: CASSAQGDIKEQYF

d_gene: -
abundance: -
v_gene: TRBV5-4
j_gene: TRBJ2-7
CDR3nt: TGTGCCAGCAGCTTTATAGGTGGGGACGAGCAGTACTTC
CDR3aa: CASSFIGGDEQYF

d_gene: -
abundance: once
v_gene: TRBV15
j_gene: TRBJ2-4
CDR3nt: TGTGCCACCAGCAGAGACGGGTACATTCAGTACTTC
CDR3aa: CATSRDGYIQYF

d_gene: -
abundance: -
v_gene: TRBV7-2
j_gene: TRBJ2-5
CDR3nt: TGTGCCAGCAGCTTAGCCGGGGGATCTACCCAGTACTTC
CDR3aa: CASSLAGGSTQYF

d_gene: -
abundance: -
v_gene: TRBV20-1
j_gene: TRBJ2-3
CDR3nt: TGCAGTGCCTCCCACCAGGATACGCAGTATTTT
CDR3aa: CSASHQDTQYF

d_gene: -
abundance: -
v_gene: TRBV5-1
j_gene: TRBJ2-5
CDR3nt: TGCGCCAGCAGCGCGAACTACCAAGAGACCCAGTACTTC
CDR3aa: CASSANYQETQYF

d_gene: -
abundance: -
v_gene: TRBV5-4
j_gene: TRBJ2-3
CDR3nt: TGTGCCAGCAGCTTGCCTAACAGGGCCACAGATACGCAGTATTTT
CDR3aa: CASSLPNRATDTQYF

d_gene: TRBD1
abundance: -
v_gene: TRBV29-1
j_gene: TRBJ1-1
CDR3nt: TGCAGCGCGGGCACCGGGACAGGGAAAGCTTTCTTT
CDR3aa: CSAGTGTGKAFF

d_gene: -
abundance: -
v_gene: TRBV18
j_gene: TRBJ2-3
CDR3nt: TGTGCCAGCTCACCACCCAGTCTTGGAGATACGCAGTATTTT
CDR3aa: CASSPPSLGDTQYF

d_gene: -
abundance: -
v_gene: TRBV7-2
j_gene: TRBJ2-5
CDR3nt: TGTGCCAGCAGCTCCTTCCAAGAGACCCAGTACTTC
CDR3aa: CASSSFQETQYF

d_gene: -
abundance: few
v_gene: TRBV19
j_gene: TRBJ1-5
CDR3nt: TGTGCCAGTAGTTGGCAGGTAGATCAGCCCCAGCATTTT
CDR3aa: CASSWQVDQPQHF

d_gene: -
abundance: -
v_gene: TRBV6-5
j_gene: TRBJ2-3
CDR3nt: TGTGCCAGCAGTTATCGTGGCTCAGATACGCAGTATTTT
CDR3aa: CASSYRGSDTQYF

d_gene: TRBD1
abundance: -
v_gene: TRBV4-2
j_gene: TRBJ2-5
CDR3nt: TGTGCCAGCAGCCGAGGACAGGAGGAGACCCAGTACTTC
CDR3aa: CASSRGQEETQYF

d_gene: -
abundance: -
v_gene: TRBV9
j_gene: TRBJ2-5
CDR3nt: TGTGCCAGCAGCGTAGCTCTACAGGGAGGGGAGACCCAGTACTTC
CDR3aa: CASSVALQGGETQYF

d_gene: -
abundance: -
v_gene: TRBV10-3
j_gene: TRBJ1-2
CDR3nt: TGTGCCATCAGTGAGTCCCTCGTCGGGCCAAACTATGGCTACACCTTC
CDR3aa: CAISESLVGPNYGYTF

d_gene: TRBD2
abundance: -
v_gene: TRBV7-2
j_gene: TRBJ2-1
CDR3nt: TGTGCCAGCAGCGTTATAGCGGGGACCTCCTACAATGAGCAGTTCTTC
CDR3aa: CASSVIAGTSYNEQFF

d_gene: -
abundance: once
v_gene: TRBV6-1
j_gene: TRBJ1-3
CDR3nt: TGTGCCAGCAGTGATGGGCTGCACTCTGGAAACACCATATATTTT
CDR3aa: CASSDGLHSGNTIYF

d_gene: TRBD1
abundance: -
v_gene: TRBV28
j_gene: TRBJ1-2
CDR3nt: TGTGCCAGCAGTCCAGGACAGGGAGACGGCTACACCTTC
CDR3aa: CASSPGQGDGYTF

d_gene: -
abundance: -
v_gene: TRBV6-4
j_gene: TRBJ2-5
CDR3nt: TGTGCCAGCAACGTACTAGCCTGGGTAAAGACCCAGTACTTC
CDR3aa: CASNVLAWVKTQYF

d_gene: -
abundance: -
v_gene: TRBV5-4
j_gene: TRBJ2-3
CDR3nt: TGTGCCAGCAGCTCCCGAGACTTCCGGGCCACAGATACGCAGTATTTT
CDR3aa: CASSSRDFRATDTQYF

d_gene: -
abundance: -
v_gene: TRBV9
j_gene: TRBJ1-1
CDR3nt: TGTGCCAGCAGCGTAGCTGAAGGGTCAGGCACTGAAGCTTTCTTT
CDR3aa: CASSVAEGSGTEAFF

d_gene: -
abundance: -
v_gene: TRBV4-2
j_gene: TRBJ1-2
CDR3nt: TGTGCCAGCAGCCAAAGGACACAGGCAAGCGGCTACACCTTC
CDR3aa: CASSQRTQASGYTF

d_gene: -
abundance: -
v_gene: TRBV5-6
j_gene: TRBJ1-4
CDR3nt: TGTGCCAGCAGCTTGTTTGGGAGTGGGGAAAAACTGTTTTTT
CDR3aa: CASSLFGSGEKLFF

d_gene: -
abundance: -
v_gene: TRBV5-4
j_gene: TRBJ2-2
CDR3nt: TGTGCCAGCAGCGGCCGGGACTACACCGGGGAGCTGTTTTTT
CDR3aa: CASSGRDYTGELFF

d_gene: -
abundance: -
v_gene: TRBV7-2
j_gene: TRBJ1-1
CDR3nt: TGTGCCAGCAGCTCACAAACGGGGAGGAACACTGAAGCTTTCTTT
CDR3aa: CASSSQTGRNTEAFF

d_gene: -
abundance: -
v_gene: TRBV5-1
j_gene: TRBJ2-5
CDR3nt: TGCGCCAGCAGCTTGGGTACGGGACAAGAGACCCAGTACTTC
CDR3aa: CASSLGTGQETQYF

d_gene: TRBD1
abundance: -
v_gene: TRBV7-6
j_gene: TRBJ1-1
CDR3nt: TGTGCCAGCAGCTTGTACAGGGGGTTGAACACTGAAGCTTTCTTT
CDR3aa: CASSLYRGLNTEAFF